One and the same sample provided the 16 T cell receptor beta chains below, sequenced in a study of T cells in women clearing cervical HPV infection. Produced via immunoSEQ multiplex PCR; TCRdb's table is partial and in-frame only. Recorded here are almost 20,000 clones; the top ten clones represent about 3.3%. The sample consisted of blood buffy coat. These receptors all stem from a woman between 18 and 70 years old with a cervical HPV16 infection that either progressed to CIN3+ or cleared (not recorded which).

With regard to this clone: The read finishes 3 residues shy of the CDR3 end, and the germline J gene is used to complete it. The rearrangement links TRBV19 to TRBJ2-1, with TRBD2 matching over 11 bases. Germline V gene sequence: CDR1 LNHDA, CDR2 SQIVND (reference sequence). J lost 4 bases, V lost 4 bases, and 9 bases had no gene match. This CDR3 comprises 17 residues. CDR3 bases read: TGTGCCAGTAGTACCGGGCGACTAGCGGGGATTTACAATGAG. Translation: CASSTGRLAGIYNE. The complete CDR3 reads CASSTGRLAGIYNEQFF.

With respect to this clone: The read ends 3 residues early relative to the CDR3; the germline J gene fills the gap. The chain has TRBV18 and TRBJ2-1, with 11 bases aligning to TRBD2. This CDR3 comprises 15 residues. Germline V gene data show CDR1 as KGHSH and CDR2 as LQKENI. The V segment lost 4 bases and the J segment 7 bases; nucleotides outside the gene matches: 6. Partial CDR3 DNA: TGTGCCAGCTCACTTAGCGGGGGGGCCGCGAATGAG. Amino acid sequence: CASSLSGGAANE. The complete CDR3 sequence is CASSLSGGAANEQFF.

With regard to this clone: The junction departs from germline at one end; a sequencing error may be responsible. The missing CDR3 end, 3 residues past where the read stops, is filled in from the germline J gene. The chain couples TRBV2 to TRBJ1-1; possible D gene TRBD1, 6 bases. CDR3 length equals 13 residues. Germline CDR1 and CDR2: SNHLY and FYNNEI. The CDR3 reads CASTEGQILEAFF. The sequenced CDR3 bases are TGTGCCAGCACTGAAGGACAGATTCTTGAA.

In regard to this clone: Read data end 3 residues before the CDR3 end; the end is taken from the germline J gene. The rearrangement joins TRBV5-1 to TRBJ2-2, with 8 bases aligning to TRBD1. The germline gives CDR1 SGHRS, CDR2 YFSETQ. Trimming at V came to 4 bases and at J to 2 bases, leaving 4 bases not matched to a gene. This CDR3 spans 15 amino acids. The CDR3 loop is CASSQDRGNTGELFF. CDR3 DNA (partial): TGCGCCAGCAGCCAAGACAGGGGAAACACCGGGGAG.

The part of the CDR3 DNA that was read is TGTGCCAGCAGTGAAAAGGGGGGGCGACTTTCCAATGAG. This gives the protein CASSEKGGRLSNE. The full CDR3 is CASSEKGGRLSNEQFF. V and J are TRBV2 and TRBJ2-1; D might be TRBD2 (7 bases). Read data end 3 residues before the CDR3 end; the end is taken from the germline J gene. The CDR3 runs to 16 residues. Germline values: CDR1 SNHLY, CDR2 FYNNEI. The germline V and J ends were trimmed by 2 bases and 6 bases, with 17 bases remaining between them.

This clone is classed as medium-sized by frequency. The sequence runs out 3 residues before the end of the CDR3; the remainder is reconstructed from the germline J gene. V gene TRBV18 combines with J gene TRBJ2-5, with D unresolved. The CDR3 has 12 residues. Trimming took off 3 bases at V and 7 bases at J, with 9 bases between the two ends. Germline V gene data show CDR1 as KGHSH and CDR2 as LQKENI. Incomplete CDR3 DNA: TGTGCCAGCTCACCGATTCTCGGGACC. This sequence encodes CASSPILGT. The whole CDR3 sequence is CASSPILGTQYF.

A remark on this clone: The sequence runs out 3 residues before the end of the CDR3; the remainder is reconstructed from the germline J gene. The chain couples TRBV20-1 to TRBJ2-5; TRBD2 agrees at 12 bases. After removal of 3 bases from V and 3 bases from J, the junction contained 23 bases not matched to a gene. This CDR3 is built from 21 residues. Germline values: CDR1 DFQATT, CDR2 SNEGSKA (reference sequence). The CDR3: CSASSEMGLAGGILIKETQYF. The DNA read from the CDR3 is TGCAGTGCTAGTAGCGAGATGGGGCTAGCGGGGGGGATCCTTATCAAAGAGACC.

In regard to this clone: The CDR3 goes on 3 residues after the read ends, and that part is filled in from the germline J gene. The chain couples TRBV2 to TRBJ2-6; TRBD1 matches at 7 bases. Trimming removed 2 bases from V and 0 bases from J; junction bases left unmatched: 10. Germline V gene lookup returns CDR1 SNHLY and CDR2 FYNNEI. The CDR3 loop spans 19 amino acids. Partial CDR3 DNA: TGTGCCAGCAGTGAAACTTGGGCAGGGGGACGCTCTGGGGCCAACGTC. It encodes CASSETWAGGRSGANV. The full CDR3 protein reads CASSETWAGGRSGANVLTF.

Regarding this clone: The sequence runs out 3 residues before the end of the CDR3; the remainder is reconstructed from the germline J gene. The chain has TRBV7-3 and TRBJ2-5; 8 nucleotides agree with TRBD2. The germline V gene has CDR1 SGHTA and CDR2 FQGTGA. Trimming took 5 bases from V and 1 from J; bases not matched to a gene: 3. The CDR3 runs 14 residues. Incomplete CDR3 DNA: TGTGCCAGCAGCCCGGGGGGGGCCCAAGAGACC. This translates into CASSPGGAQET. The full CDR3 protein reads CASSPGGAQETQYF.

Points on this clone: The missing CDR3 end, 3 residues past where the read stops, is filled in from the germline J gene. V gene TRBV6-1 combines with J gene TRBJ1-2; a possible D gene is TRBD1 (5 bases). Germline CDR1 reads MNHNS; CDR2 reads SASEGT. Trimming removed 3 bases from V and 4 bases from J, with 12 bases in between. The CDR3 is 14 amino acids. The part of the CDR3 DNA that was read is TGTGCCAGCAGTGATCGGGGGGTGCCCTATGGC. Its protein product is CASSDRGVPYG. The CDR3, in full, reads CASSDRGVPYGYTF.

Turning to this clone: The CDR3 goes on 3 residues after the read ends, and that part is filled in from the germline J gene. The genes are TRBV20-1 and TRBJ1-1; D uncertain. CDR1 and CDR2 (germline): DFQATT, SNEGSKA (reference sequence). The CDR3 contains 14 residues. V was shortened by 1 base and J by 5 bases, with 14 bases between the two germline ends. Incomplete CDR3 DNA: TGCAGTGCTAGAGGGGCCCCTATTAGGACTGAA. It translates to CSARGAPIRTE. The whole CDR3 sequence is CSARGAPIRTEAFF.

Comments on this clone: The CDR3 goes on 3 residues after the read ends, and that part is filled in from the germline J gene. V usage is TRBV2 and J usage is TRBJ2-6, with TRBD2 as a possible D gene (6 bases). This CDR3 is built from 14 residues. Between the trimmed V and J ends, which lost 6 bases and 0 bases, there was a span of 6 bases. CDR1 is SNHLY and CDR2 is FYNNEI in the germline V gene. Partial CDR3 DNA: TGTGCCAGCAGGGGGGGCTCTGGGGCCAACGTC. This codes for CASRGGSGANV. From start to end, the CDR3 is CASRGGSGANVLTF.

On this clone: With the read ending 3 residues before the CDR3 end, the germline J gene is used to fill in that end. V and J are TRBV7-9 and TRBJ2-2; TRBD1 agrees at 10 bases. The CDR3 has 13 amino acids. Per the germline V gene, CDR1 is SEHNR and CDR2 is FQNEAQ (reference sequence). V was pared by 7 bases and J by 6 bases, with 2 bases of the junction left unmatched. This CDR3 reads CASTGQGAGELFF. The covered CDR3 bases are TGTGCCAGCACCGGACAGGGGGCCGGGGAG.

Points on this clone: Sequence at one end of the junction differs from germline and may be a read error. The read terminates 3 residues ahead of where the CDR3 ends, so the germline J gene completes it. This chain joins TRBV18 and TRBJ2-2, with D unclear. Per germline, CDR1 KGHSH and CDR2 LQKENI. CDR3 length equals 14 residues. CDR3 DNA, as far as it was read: TGTGCCAGCTCCCCACAGCCGAACGCCGGGGAG. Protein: CASSPQPNAGE. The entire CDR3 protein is CASSPQPNAGELFF. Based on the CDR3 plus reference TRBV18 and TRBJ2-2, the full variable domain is NAGVMQNPRHLVRRRGQEARLRCSPMKGHSHVYWYRQLPEEGLKFMVYLQKENIIDESGMPKERFSAEFPKEGPSILRIQQVVRGDSAAYFCASSPQPNAGELFFGEGSRLTVL.

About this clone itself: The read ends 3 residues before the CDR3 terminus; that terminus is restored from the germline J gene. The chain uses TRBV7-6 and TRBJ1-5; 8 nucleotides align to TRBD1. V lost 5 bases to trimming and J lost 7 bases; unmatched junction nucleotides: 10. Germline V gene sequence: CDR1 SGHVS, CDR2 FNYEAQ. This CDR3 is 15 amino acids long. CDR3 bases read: TGTGCCAGCAGCCCCGGACAGGGAGGAGGGCAGCCC. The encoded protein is CASSPGQGGGQP. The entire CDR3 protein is CASSPGQGGGQPQHF.

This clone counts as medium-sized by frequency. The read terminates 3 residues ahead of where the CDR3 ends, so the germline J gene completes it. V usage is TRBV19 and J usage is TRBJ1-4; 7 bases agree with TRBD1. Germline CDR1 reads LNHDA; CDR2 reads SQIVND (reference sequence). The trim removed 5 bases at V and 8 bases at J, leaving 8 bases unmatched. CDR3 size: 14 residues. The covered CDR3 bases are TGTGCCAGTAGTCCCTCGGGACAGAGCGAAAAA. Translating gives CASSPSGQSEK. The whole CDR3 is CASSPSGQSEKLFF.